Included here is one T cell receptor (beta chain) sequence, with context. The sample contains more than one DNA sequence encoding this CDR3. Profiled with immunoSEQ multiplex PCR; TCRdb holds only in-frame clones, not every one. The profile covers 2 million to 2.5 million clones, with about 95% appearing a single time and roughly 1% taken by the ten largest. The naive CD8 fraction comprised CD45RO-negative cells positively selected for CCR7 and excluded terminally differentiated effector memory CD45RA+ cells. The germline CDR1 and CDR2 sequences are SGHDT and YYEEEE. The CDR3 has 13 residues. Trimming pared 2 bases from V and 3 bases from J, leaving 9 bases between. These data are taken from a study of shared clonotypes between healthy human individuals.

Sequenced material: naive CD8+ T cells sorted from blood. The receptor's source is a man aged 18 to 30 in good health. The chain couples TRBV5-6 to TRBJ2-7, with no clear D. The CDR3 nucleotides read TGTGCCAGCAGCTTTGGTGAATACTACGAGCAGTACTTC. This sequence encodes CASSFGEYYEQYF.